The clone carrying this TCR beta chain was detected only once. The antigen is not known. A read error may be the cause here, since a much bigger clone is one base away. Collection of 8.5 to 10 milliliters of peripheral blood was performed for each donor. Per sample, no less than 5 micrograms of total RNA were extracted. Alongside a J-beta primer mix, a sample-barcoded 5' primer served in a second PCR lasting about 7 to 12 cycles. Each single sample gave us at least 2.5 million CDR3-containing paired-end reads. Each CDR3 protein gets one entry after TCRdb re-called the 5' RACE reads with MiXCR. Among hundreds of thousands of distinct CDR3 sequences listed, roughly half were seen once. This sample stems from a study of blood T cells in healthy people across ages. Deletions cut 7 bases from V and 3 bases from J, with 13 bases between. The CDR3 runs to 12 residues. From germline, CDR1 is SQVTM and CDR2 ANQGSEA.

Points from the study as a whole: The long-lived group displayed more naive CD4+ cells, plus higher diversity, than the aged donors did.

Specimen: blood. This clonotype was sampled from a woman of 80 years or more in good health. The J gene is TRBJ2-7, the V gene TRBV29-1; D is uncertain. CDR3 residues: CSALLGSYEQYF. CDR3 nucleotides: TGCAGCGCCCTCCTGGGCAGCTACGAGCAGTACTTC.